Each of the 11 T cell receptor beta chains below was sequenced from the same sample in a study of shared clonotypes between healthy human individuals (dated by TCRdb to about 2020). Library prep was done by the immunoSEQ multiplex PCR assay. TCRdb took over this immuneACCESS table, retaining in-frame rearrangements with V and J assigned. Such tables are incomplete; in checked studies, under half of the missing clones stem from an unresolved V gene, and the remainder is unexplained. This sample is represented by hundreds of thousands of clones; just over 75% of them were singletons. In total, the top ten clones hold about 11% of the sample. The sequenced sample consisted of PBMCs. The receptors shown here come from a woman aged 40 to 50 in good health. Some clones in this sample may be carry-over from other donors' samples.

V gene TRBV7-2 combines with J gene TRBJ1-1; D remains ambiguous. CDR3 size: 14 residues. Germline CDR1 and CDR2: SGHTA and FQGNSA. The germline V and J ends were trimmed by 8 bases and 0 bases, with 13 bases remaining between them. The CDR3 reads CASGPRAMNTEAFF. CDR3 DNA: TGTGCCAGCGGCCCAAGGGCCATGAACACTGAAGCTTTCTTT.

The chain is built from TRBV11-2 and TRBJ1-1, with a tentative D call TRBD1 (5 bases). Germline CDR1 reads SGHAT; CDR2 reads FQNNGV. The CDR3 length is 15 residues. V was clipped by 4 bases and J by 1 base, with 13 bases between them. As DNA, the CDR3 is TGTGCCAGCAGCTCTTCGGGACGCTCGAACACTGAAGCTTTCTTT. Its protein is CASSSSGRSNTEAFF.

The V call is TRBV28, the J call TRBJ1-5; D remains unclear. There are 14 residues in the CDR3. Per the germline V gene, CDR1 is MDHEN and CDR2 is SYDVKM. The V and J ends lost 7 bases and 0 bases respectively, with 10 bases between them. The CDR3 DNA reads TGTGCCAGCAAGAACACCGATAGCAATCAGCCCCAGCATTTT. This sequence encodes CASKNTDSNQPQHF.

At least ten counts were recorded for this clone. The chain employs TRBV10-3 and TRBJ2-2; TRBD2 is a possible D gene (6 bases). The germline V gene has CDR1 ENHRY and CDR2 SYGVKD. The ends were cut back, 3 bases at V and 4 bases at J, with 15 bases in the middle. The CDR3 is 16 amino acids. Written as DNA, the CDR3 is TGTGCCATCAGTGATATGGAGGCTAGCGTCACCGGGGAGCTGTTTTTT. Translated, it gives CAISDMEASVTGELFF.

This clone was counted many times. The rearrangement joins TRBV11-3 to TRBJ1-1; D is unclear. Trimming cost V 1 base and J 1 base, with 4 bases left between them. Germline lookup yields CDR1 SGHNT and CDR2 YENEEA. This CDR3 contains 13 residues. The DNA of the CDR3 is TGTGCCAGCAGCTTAGTTGAGAACACTGAAGCTTTCTTT. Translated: CASSLVENTEAFF. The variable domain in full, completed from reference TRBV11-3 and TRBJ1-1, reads EAGVVQSPRYKIIEKKQPVAFWCNPISGHNTLYWYLQNLGQGPELLIRYENEEAVDDSQLPKDRFSAERLKGVDSTLKIQPAELGDSAVYLCASSLVENTEAFFGQGTRLTVV.

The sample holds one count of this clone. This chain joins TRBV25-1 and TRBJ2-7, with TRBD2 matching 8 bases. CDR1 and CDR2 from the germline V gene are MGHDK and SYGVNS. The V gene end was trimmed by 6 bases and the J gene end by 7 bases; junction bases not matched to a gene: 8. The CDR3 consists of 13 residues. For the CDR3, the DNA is TGTGCCAGCAGCCAGGGACGGGGGGGGGAGCAGTACTTC. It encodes CASSQGRGGEQYF.

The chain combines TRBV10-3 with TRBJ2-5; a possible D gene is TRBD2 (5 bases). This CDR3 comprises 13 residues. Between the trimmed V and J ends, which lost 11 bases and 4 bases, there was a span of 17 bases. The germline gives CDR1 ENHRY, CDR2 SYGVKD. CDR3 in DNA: TGTGCCGCCTCGACTTCTCGGGGAGAGACCCAGTACTTC. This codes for CAASTSRGETQYF.

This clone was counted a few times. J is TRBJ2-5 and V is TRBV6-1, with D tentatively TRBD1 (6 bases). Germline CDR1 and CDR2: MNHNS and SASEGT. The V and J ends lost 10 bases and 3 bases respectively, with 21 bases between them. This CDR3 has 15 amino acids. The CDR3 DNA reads TGTGCCACGCTGGGGTGGCACAGGGTAGAAGAGACCCAGTACTTC. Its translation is CATLGWHRVEETQYF.

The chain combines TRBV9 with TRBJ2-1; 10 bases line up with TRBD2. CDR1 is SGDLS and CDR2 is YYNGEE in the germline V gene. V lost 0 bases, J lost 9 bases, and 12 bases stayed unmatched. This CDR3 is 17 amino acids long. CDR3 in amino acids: CASSVATIGVAGGEQFF. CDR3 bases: TGTGCCAGCAGCGTAGCTACAATAGGAGTAGCGGGAGGTGAGCAGTTCTTC.

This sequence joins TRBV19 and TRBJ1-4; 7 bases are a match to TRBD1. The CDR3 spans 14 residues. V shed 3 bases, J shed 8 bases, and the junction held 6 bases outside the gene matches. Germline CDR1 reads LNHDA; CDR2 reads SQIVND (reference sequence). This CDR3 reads CASSMVGGREKLFF. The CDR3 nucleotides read TGTGCCAGTAGTATGGTAGGGGGCCGCGAAAAACTGTTTTTT. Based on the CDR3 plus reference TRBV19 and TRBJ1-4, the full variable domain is DGGITQSPKYLFRKEGQNVTLSCEQNLNHDAMYWYRQDPGQGLRLIYYSQIVNDFQKGDIAEGYSVSREKKESFPLTVTSAQKNPTAFYLCASSMVGGREKLFFGSGTQLSVL.

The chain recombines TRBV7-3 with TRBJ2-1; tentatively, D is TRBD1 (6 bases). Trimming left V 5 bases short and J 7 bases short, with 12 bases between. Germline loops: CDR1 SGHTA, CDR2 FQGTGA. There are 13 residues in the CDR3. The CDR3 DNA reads TGTGCCAGCAGCGTCAACACAGGGAATGAGCAGTTCTTC. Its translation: CASSVNTGNEQFF.